These 4 T cell receptor beta chains were all obtained from the same sample, sequenced in a study of control samples from healthy donors and cancer patients. Clones were read by immunoSEQ multiplex PCR, and TCRdb kept only the in-frame ones, dropping some. The data hold 100,000 to 150,000 clones, with more than 75% observed a single time. Sequencing was carried out using blood. The receptor source for this set is a man aged 60 to 69 in good health.

V is TRBV3-1 (or the pseudogene TRBV3-2) and J is TRBJ2-3, with D possibly TRBD2 on 6 matching bases. Trimming left V 3 bases short and J 2 bases short, with 6 bases between. CDR1 LGHDT and CDR2 YNNKEL come from the germline V gene (reference sequence). The CDR3 runs to 13 residues. As DNA, the CDR3 is TGTGCCAGCAGCCAGGGACTCACAGATACGCAGTATTTT. Its protein is CASSQGLTDTQYF.

This clone was seen a few times. V and J are TRBV5-1 and TRBJ2-3, with D possibly being TRBD1 (6 bases). The CDR3 totals 15 residues. Trimming pared 7 bases from V and 4 bases from J, leaving 19 bases between. Germline CDR1 SGHRS, CDR2 YFSETQ. CDR3 amino acids: CASGGDGQIADTQYF. The CDR3 region has the DNA TGCGCCAGCGGGGGAGACGGACAGATCGCAGATACGCAGTATTTT.

The chain employs TRBV7-2 and TRBJ1-1; weak D call: TRBD1 (5 bases). The length of the CDR3 is 16 residues. Trimming took off 1 base at V and 0 bases at J, with 12 bases between the two ends. Germline CDR1 is SGHTA and CDR2 is FQGNSA. CDR3 sequence (DNA): TGTGCCAGCAGCTTAGTCGGGGGGTCGGTGAACACTGAAGCTTTCTTT. Protein product: CASSLVGGSVNTEAFF. The complete variable domain, with remaining parts taken from reference TRBV7-2 and TRBJ1-1, reads GAGVSQSPSNKVTEKGKDVELRCDPISGHTALYWYRQSLGQGLEFLIYFQGNSAPDKSGLPSDRFSAERTGGSVSTLTIQRTQQEDSAVYLCASSLVGGSVNTEAFFGQGTRLTVV.

The chain joins TRBV6-2 or TRBV6-3 to TRBJ1-1; TRBD1 aligns across 9 bases. The germline CDR1 and CDR2 sequences are MNHEY and SVGEGT. With 6 bases clipped from V and 5 bases from J, the junction kept 7 bases outside the gene matches. The length of the CDR3 is 14 residues. As DNA, the CDR3 is TGTGCCAGCAGCCAACAGGGGGCAGAAACTGAAGCTTTCTTT. It yields the protein CASSQQGAETEAFF.